This T cell receptor beta chain was captured in a study of cytomegalovirus exposure and HLA in healthy donors. PCR used 60 Vbeta primers and 13 Jbeta primers. Data came from immunoSEQ multiplex PCR; TCRdb stores just in-frame clones and leaves some out. The repertoire holds 150,000 to 200,000 clones, with 79% as singletons. Turning to this clone: Its antigen is still unknown. One junction end does not reproduce the germline sequence, and a read error may be involved.

In germline, CDR1 is SGHRS, CDR2 YFSETQ. There are 14 residues in the CDR3. Healthy bone marrow donors supplied every sample. Though probably carrying unrecorded immune exposures, donors were nominally healthy at sampling. Regarding the study as a whole: There were some V segments, including TRBV6-2 and TRBV6-3, excluded as indistinguishable. According to the study, around 180 TCR beta chains were cytomegalovirus-associated.

This sequence joins TRBV5-1 and TRBJ2-1; 8 nucleotides line up with TRBD1. The sample comprised PBMCs. The sequence derives from a woman under 40 in good health and CMV-seropositive. CDR3 coding DNA: TGCGTCAGCACAGGGGGGAGTCTTTTGGATGAGCAGTTCTTC. Its translation: CVSTGGSLLDEQFF.